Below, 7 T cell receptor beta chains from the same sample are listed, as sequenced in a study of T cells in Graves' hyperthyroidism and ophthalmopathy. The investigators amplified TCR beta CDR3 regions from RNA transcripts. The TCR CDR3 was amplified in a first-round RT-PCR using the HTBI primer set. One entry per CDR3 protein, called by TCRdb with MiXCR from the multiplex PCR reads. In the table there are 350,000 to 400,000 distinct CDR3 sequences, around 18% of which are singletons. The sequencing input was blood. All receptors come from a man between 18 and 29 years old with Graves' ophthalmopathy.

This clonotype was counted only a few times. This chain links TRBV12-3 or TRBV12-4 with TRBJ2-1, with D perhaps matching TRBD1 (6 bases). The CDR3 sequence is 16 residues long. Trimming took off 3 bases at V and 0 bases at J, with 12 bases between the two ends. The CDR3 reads CASSFVQGISYNEQFF. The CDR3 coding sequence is TGTGCCAGCAGTTTCGTTCAGGGGATCTCCTACAATGAGCAGTTCTTC.

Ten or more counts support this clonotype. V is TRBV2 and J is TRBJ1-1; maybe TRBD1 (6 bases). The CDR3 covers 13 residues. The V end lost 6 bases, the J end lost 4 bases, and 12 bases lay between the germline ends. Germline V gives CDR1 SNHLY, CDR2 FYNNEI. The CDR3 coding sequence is TGTGCCAGCAGGGTACAGGGCGGCACTGAAGCTTTCTTT. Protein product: CASRVQGGTEAFF.

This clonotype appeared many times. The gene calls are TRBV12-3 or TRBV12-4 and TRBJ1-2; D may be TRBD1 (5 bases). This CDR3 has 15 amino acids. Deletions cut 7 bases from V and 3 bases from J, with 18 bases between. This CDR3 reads CASMGGSPLHYGYTF. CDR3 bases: TGTGCCAGCATGGGGGGATCCCCCTTGCACTATGGCTACACCTTC.

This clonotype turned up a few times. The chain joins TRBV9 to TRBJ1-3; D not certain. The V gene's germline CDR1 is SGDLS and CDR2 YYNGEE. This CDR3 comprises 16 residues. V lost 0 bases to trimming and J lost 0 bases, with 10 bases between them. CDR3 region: CASSVATEYSGNTIYF. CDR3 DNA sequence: TGTGCCAGCAGCGTAGCTACGGAATACTCTGGAAACACCATATATTTT.

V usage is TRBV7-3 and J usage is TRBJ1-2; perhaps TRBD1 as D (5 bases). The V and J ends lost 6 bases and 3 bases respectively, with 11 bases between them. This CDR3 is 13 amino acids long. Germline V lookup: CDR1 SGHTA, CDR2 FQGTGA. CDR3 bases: TGTGCCAGCAGGTTCTCGGGGGACTATGGCTACACCTTC. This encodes CASRFSGDYGYTF.

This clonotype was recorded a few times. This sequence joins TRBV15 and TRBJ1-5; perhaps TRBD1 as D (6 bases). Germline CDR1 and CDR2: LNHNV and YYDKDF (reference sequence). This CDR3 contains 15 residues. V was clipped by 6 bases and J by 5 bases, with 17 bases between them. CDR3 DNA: TGTGCCACCAGGGGGGGCAGCAATCAGCATCAGCCCCAGCATTTT. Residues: CATRGGSNQHQPQHF.

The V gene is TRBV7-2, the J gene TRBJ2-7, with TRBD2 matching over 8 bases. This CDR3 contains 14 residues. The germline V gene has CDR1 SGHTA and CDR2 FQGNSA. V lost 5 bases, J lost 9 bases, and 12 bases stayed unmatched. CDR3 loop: CASSPRGGESVQYF. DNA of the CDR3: TGTGCCAGCAGCCCCCGGGGGGGGGAGTCGGTGCAGTACTTC. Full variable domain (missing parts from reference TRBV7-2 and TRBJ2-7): GAGVSQSPSNKVTEKGKDVELRCDPISGHTALYWYRQSLGQGLEFLIYFQGNSAPDKSGLPSDRFSAERTGGSVSTLTIQRTQQEDSAVYLCASSPRGGESVQYFGPGTRLTVT.